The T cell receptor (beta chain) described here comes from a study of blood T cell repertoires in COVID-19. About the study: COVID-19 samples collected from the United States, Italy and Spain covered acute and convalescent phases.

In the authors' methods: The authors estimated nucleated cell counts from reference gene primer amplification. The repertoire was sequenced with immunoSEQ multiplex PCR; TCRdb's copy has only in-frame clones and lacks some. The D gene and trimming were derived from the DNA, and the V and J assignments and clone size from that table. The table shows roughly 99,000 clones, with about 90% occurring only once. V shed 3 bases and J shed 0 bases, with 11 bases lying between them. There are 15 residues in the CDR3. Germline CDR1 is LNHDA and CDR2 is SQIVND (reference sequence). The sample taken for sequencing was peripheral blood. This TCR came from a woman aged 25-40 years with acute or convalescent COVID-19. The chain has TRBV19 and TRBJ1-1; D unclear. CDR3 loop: CASSIVEGMNTEAFF. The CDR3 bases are TGTGCCAGTAGTATTGTGGAGGGAATGAACACTGAAGCTTTCTTT.